This T cell receptor beta chain was sequenced in a study of blood T cells in healthy people across ages. The study, taken as a whole, reports: TCR beta diversity per million T cells fell roughly linearly with age.

The CDR3 extends over 14 amino acids. V lost 3 bases and J lost 2, with 13 bases in between. Germline-derived CDR1 and CDR2 are DFQATT and SNEGSKA (reference sequence). This clonotype was picked up a small number of times. Its specificity is unknown. Next came a second PCR, run for about 6 to 11 cycles, which used a sample-barcoded 5' primer along with a J-beta primer mix. TCRdb reprocessed the 5' RACE reads via MiXCR and lists one record per CDR3 protein. The data hold hundreds of thousands of distinct CDR3 sequences, with 20% to 25% observed a single time. These same records also appear under a second study, on T cells of mothers and their children.

The material sequenced was blood. The TCR sequence derives from a boy aged 5-17 years in good health. J is TRBJ2-5 and V is TRBV20-1; tentatively, D is TRBD1 (6 bases). CDR3 protein: CSASSDSQQETQYF. CDR3 nucleotide sequence: TGCAGTGCTAGCTCGGACAGTCAGCAAGAGACCCAGTACTTC.